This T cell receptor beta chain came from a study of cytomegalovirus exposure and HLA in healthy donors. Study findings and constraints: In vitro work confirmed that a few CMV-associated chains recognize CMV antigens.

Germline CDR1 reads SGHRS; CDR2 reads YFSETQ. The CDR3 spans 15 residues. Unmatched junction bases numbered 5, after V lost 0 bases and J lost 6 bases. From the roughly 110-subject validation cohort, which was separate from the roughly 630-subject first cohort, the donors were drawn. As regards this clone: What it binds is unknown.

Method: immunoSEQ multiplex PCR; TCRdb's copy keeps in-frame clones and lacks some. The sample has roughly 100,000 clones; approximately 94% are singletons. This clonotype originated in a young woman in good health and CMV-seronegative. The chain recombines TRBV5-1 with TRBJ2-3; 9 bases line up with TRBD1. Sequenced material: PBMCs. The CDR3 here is CASSLEGQGSDTQYF. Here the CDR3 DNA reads TGCGCCAGCAGCTTGGAGGGACAGGGCTCGGATACGCAGTATTTT.